What follows are 5 T cell receptor beta chains derived from one specimen sequenced in a study of long-term antiretroviral therapy in people with HIV (dated by TCRdb to between 2021 and 2024). The immunoSEQ hsTCRB v3.0 assay was used at survey level resolution to sequence the TRB variable region. TCRdb limited this immuneACCESS table to in-frame rearrangements with V and J called. A share of clones is missing; checked studies link under half to unresolved V genes, and the rest is unexplained. In all, the sample holds 10,000 to 13,000 clones, and about four fifths of those were seen once. The ten largest clones capture 13% of the sample. Source: unsorted PBMCs, taken 1.2 years after starting antiretroviral therapy. Receptors originate from a man in his forties or fifties with HIV.

The V and J genes are TRBV7-2 and TRBJ1-2; 8 bases map to TRBD1. Germline trimming cut 5 bases from V and 4 bases from J; bases unmatched to any gene: 12. Looked up from germline, CDR1 is SGHTA and CDR2 is FQGNSA. The CDR3 length is 16 residues. The CDR3 loop is CASSPGQGRVSYGYTF. CDR3 coding DNA: TGTGCCAGCAGCCCCGGACAGGGAAGGGTGAGCTATGGCTACACCTTC.

This chain uses TRBV29-1 with TRBJ2-2; D is possibly TRBD1 (5 bases). This CDR3 comprises 14 residues. V was cut by 0 bases and J by 5 bases, with 10 bases left in between. Germline lookup yields CDR1 SQVTM and CDR2 ANQGSEA. The DNA for the CDR3 is TGCAGCGTTGAAGACCAGGGTTTTACCGGGGAGCTGTTTTTT. This translates into CSVEDQGFTGELFF.

This sequence joins TRBV29-1 and TRBJ2-7, with D possibly TRBD2 on 5 matching bases. The CDR3 has 14 residues. Germline loops: CDR1 SQVTM, CDR2 ANQGSEA. V shed 3 bases and J shed 5 bases, with 17 bases lying between them. The CDR3 here is CSVDLGRGEDEQYF. The CDR3 nucleotides read TGCAGCGTTGATTTGGGCCGGGGAGAGGACGAGCAGTACTTC.

The gene calls are TRBV7-3 and TRBJ2-2, with D uncertain. V lost 2 bases, J lost 1 base, and 5 bases lay in between. Germline V gene data show CDR1 as SGHTA and CDR2 as FQGTGA. This CDR3 spans 14 amino acids. The CDR3 region is CASSLLGNTGELFF. For the CDR3, the DNA is TGTGCCAGCAGCTTATTGGGGAACACCGGGGAGCTGTTTTTT. Filled out from reference TRBV7-3 and TRBJ2-2, the complete variable domain reads GAGVSQTPSNKVTEKGKYVELRCDPISGHTALYWYRQSLGQGPEFLIYFQGTGAADDSGLPNDRFFAVRPEGSVSTLKIQRTERGDSAVYLCASSLLGNTGELFFGEGSRLTVL.

The genes are TRBV11-3 and TRBJ2-3; TRBD1 aligns across 12 bases. In germline, CDR1 is SGHNT, CDR2 YENEEA. This CDR3 region has 17 residues. V was pared by 1 base and J by 3 bases, with 5 bases of the junction left unmatched. The CDR3 DNA follows: TGTGCCAGCAGCTTAGCCGGGACAGGGGGCTCGACAGATACGCAGTATTTT. It specifies CASSLAGTGGSTDTQYF.